The T cell receptor beta chain under discussion was sequenced for a study of T cell responses to AZD1222 COVID-19 vaccine. Study results and caveats: Most donors were white British, females outnumbered males, and clonal diversity was possibly underestimated. Once two AZD1222 doses were given, Spike-specific TCR breadth and depth went up. Repertoire sampling was restricted to post-peak T cell response timepoints. Nearly half of spike-specific TCRs reportedly go after variant regions that carry no mutations.

Germline trimming cut 4 bases from V and 3 bases from J; bases unmatched to any gene: 13. Germline assignment: CDR1 PRHDT and CDR2 FYEKMQ (reference sequence). This CDR3 contains 17 residues. About this clone itself: Its antigen is currently unknown.

The method was immunoSEQ multiplex PCR; TCRdb's version includes in-frame clones alone and lacks a portion of them. The profile shows around 160,000 clones, about 92% of them singletons. Sample: peripheral blood, taken on day 0 of AZD1222 vaccination. V gene TRBV13 combines with J gene TRBJ2-7; 9 nucleotides line up with TRBD1. The origin of this receptor is an adult in good health. CDR3 sequence reads: CASSSDSGTGTHYEQYF. CDR3 nucleotide sequence: TGTGCCAGCAGCTCGGACTCCGGGACAGGGACGCACTACGAGCAGTACTTC.